These 26 T cell receptor beta chains were all obtained from the same sample, sequenced in a study of post-analysis software for immune sequencing data. Study conclusions and caveats: Patients carried several TRBV segments more frequently than controls did, and TRBV5-6, TRBV5-1 and TRBV20-1 were among them.

Their target antigens are unknown. Incorporated into the TCR beta cDNA libraries were unique molecular identifiers, which served to reduce PCR and sequencing biases. MiXCR, applied by TCRdb to the PCR reads, yields one record per CDR3 protein. This table has 750,000 to 950,000 distinct CDR3 sequences, approximately 50% appearing once. Sequencing was carried out using blood. These TCRs come from a girl aged 5-17 years with multiple sclerosis.

J is TRBJ1-2 and V is TRBV6-5; D remains ambiguous. The V gene lost 0 bases and the J gene lost 2 bases, with 4 bases spanning the gap. The germline CDR1 and CDR2 sequences are MNHEY and SVGAGI. The CDR3 extends over 13 amino acids. CDR3 sequence: CASSYSVNYGYTF. The CDR3 nucleotides read TGTGCCAGCAGTTACTCAGTCAACTATGGCTACACCTTC.

This rearrangement joins TRBV4-1 to TRBJ2-6; perhaps TRBD2 as D (6 bases). Germline CDR1 is MGHRA and CDR2 is YSYEKL. The germline V and J ends were trimmed by 3 bases and 2 bases, with 8 bases remaining between them. The length of the CDR3 is 15 residues. The CDR3, as DNA: TGCGCCAGCAGCCACTGGGGGGCTGGGGCCAACGTCCTGACTTTC. It encodes CASSHWGAGANVLTF.

The sample holds a few counts of this clonotype. This chain joins TRBV7-2 and TRBJ2-7; 9 bases are a match to TRBD1. This CDR3 has 18 amino acids. CDR1 and CDR2 from the germline V gene are SGHTA and FQGNSA. Germline trimming cut 5 bases from V and 1 base from J; bases unmatched to any gene: 15. CDR3 loop: CASSHKQARTGVSYEQYF. The CDR3 nucleotides read TGTGCCAGCAGCCACAAACAGGCCAGGACAGGGGTATCCTACGAGCAGTACTTC.

The chain employs TRBV6-5 and TRBJ2-7, with TRBD1 matching over 11 bases. CDR1 is MNHEY and CDR2 is SVGAGI in the germline V gene. CDR3 size: 21 residues. Trimming at V came to 2 bases and at J to 1 base, leaving 19 bases not matched to a gene. The DNA of the CDR3 is TGTGCCAGCAGTTACAGAACCGGGACAGGGGGTTTCCGAGGTGGGTCCTACGAGCAGTACTTC. It translates to CASSYRTGTGGFRGGSYEQYF.

The gene calls are TRBV18 and TRBJ1-1, with D possibly TRBD1 on 6 matching bases. The CDR3 extends over 16 amino acids. Germline V gives CDR1 KGHSH, CDR2 LQKENI. Trimming removed 1 base at V and 2 bases at J, with 14 bases between. CDR3 region: CASSPQGTPDNTEAFF. Here the CDR3 DNA reads TGTGCCAGCTCACCACAGGGGACACCAGACAACACTGAAGCTTTCTTT.

This chain connects TRBV6-6 to TRBJ2-7, with D uncertain. CDR1 is MNHNY, CDR2 SVGAGI, per germline (reference sequence). The CDR3 runs to 13 residues. Deletions cut 3 bases from V and 6 bases from J, with 12 bases between. Here the CDR3 reads CASSYSARAEQYF. The DNA of the CDR3 is TGTGCCAGCAGTTATTCGGCGCGAGCCGAGCAGTACTTC.

This clonotype was recorded a few times. This chain joins TRBV12-3 or TRBV12-4 and TRBJ1-5; D call uncertain. CDR3 length equals 15 residues. V was shortened by 2 bases and J by 5 bases, with 13 bases between the two germline ends. The CDR3 sequence: CASSLSRRDYQPQHF. The CDR3 nucleotides read TGTGCCAGCAGTTTATCCCGCAGAGACTATCAGCCCCAGCATTTT.

The chain combines TRBV21-1 with TRBJ2-7; the table's D gene call, TRBD1, was not cross checked with the DNA. TRBV21-1 is given as a pseudogene. This CDR3 comprises 16 residues. The chain's CDR3 is CASSKVGTGGIYEQYF. CDR3 DNA sequence: TGTGCCAGCAGCAAAGTAGGGACAGGGGGAATCTACGAGCAGTACTTC.

The V gene is TRBV7-2, the J gene TRBJ1-2; 12 nucleotides line up with TRBD1. The germline gives CDR1 SGHTA, CDR2 FQGNSA. The CDR3 is made up of 14 amino acids. Trimming took 4 bases from V and 7 from J; bases not matched to a gene: 4. The CDR3 is CASSSGTGGRGYTF. CDR3 nucleotide sequence: TGTGCCAGCAGCTCCGGGACAGGGGGCCGTGGCTACACCTTC.

This rearrangement joins TRBV5-1 to TRBJ2-3; TRBD2 matches 9 bases. The CDR3 totals 15 residues. V shed 4 bases and J 8 bases; nucleotides not matched to a gene: 11. Germline CDR1 reads SGHRS; CDR2 reads YFSETQ. The CDR3 reads CASSETSGPGTTQYF. DNA of the CDR3: TGCGCCAGCAGCGAGACTAGCGGTCCCGGGACTACGCAGTATTTT. The variable domain in full, with the rest retrieved from reference TRBV5-1 and TRBJ2-3, is KAGVTQTPRYLIKTRGQQVTLSCSPISGHRSVSWYQQTPGQGLQFLFEYFSETQRNKGNFPGRFSGRQFSNSRSEMNVSTLELGDSALYLCASSETSGPGTTQYFGPGTRLTVL.

The chain recombines TRBV2 with TRBJ2-4; D may match TRBD1 or TRBD2 (5 bases each). The J call may be incorrect, as the DNA end agrees better with TRBJ2-7. CDR3 length: 14 amino acids. The V gene's germline CDR1 is SNHLY and CDR2 FYNNEI. DNA for the CDR3: TGTGCCAGCAGTGCTGACGTGAGGGGCTACGAGCAGTACTTC. Translated, it gives CASSADVRGYEQYF.

This clonotype was picked up a small number of times. The genes are TRBV20-1 and TRBJ1-2, with unresolved D. The CDR3 is 15 amino acids. Trimming pared 0 bases from V and 7 bases from J, leaving 18 bases between. Looked up from germline, CDR1 is DFQATT and CDR2 is SNEGSKA (reference sequence). CDR3 sequence reads: CSARDSRGQVGGYTF. In nucleotides, the CDR3 is TGCAGTGCTAGAGATTCCCGGGGTCAAGTCGGTGGCTACACCTTC.

CDR3 loop: CASSLGGAADTQYF. DNA for the CDR3: TGTGCCAGCAGTTTAGGGGGAGCGGCTGATACGCAGTATTTT. The rearrangement joins TRBV12-3 or TRBV12-4 to TRBJ2-3, with D possibly TRBD2 on 5 matching bases. This CDR3 has 14 residues. V was trimmed by 1 base and J by 6 bases, leaving 11 bases between them.

This chain links TRBV4-2 with TRBJ2-1; D not certain. The V and J ends lost 1 base and 0 bases respectively, with 22 bases between them. CDR1 is LGHNA and CDR2 is YNFKEQ in the germline V gene. The CDR3 length is 20 residues. CDR3 sequence: CASSQALGDSSLPSYNEQFF. The CDR3 DNA reads as TGTGCCAGCAGCCAAGCCCTGGGTGATAGCAGCCTGCCCTCCTACAATGAGCAGTTCTTC.

This clonotype was detected a few times. The V gene is TRBV29-1, the J gene TRBJ2-2; D perhaps matches TRBD1 (5 bases). The CDR3 runs to 13 residues. V lost 3 bases and J 1 base, leaving 6 bases between the germline ends. CDR1 is SQVTM, CDR2 ANQGSEA, per germline. CDR3 coding DNA: TGCAGCGTTGAGGGGCAGAACACCGGGGAGCTGTTTTTT. Its translation is CSVEGQNTGELFF.

The chain has TRBV20-1 and TRBJ2-5; 10 bases fit TRBD1. The length of the CDR3 is 14 residues. Trimming at V came to 3 bases and at J to 11 bases, leaving 12 bases not matched to a gene. The V gene's germline CDR1 is DFQATT and CDR2 SNEGSKA (reference sequence). The CDR3 DNA reads as TGCAGTGCTAGCACGGGACAGGGGACGAATGAGCAGTACTTC. It translates to CSASTGQGTNEQYF.

The rearrangement uses TRBV29-1 and TRBJ2-7, with D unclear. The end of the DNA is better explained by TRBJ2-5, so the J call may be wrong. The CDR3 consists of 11 residues. The germline CDR1 and CDR2 sequences are SQVTM and ANQGSEA. CDR3 in DNA: TGCAGCGTTGATTTCCGGGAGACCCAGTACTTC. Protein sequence: CSVDFRETQYF.

This chain links TRBV6-5 with TRBJ2-5; 9 nucleotides match TRBD1. Germline loops: CDR1 MNHEY, CDR2 SVGAGI. Germline trimming cut 4 bases from V and 5 bases from J; bases unmatched to any gene: 8. This CDR3 has 15 amino acids. The CDR3 DNA sequence: TGTGCCAGCAGTTTGGGGACAGGGCTACGGGAGACCCAGTACTTC. Translation gives CASSLGTGLRETQYF.

This clonotype was seen more than once but under ten times. The chain couples TRBV3-1 to TRBJ2-3; D is possibly TRBD1 (5 bases). V gave up 2 bases and J gave up 4 bases, with 13 bases separating them. The germline V gene encodes CDR1 LGHDT and CDR2 YNNKEL (reference sequence). This CDR3 contains 15 residues. CDR3 DNA sequence: TGTGCCAGCAGCCAAAGGATAGGGGAACCAGATACGCAGTATTTT. Protein sequence: CASSQRIGEPDTQYF.

The chain links TRBV6-2 or TRBV6-3 to TRBJ2-7, with 7 bases that match TRBD2. Trimming removed 7 bases from V and 3 bases from J; junction bases left unmatched: 6. CDR1 and CDR2 (germline): MNHEY, SVGEGT. The CDR3 runs to 13 residues. Written as DNA, the CDR3 is TGTGCCAGCACCGGGACTACCGTCTACGAGCAGTACTTC. Translated: CASTGTTVYEQYF.

The rearrangement links TRBV27 to TRBJ2-3, with D maybe TRBD2 (5 bases). Looked up from germline, CDR1 is MNHEY and CDR2 is SMNVEV (reference sequence). V was pared by 6 bases and J by 2 bases, with 9 bases between. The CDR3 has 13 residues. In DNA form, the CDR3 reads TGTGCCAGCAGGCGAGGGAACACAGATACGCAGTATTTT. Amino acid sequence: CASRRGNTDTQYF.

The J gene is TRBJ2-7, the V gene TRBV3-1; D gene unclear. Germline CDR1 reads LGHDT; CDR2 reads YNNKEL (reference sequence). Trimming took off 2 bases at V and 2 bases at J, with 4 bases between the two ends. The CDR3 spans 12 residues. The CDR3 protein is CASSQIPYEQYF. CDR3 sequence (DNA): TGTGCCAGCAGCCAAATTCCCTACGAGCAGTACTTC.

The table lists this clonotype with a few counts. This chain joins TRBV15 and TRBJ2-5; D uncertain. V was clipped by 0 bases and J by 5 bases, with 7 bases between them. The V gene's germline CDR1 is LNHNV and CDR2 YYDKDF (reference sequence). This CDR3 region has 13 residues. The CDR3 is CATSRDIGETQYF. CDR3 in DNA: TGTGCCACCAGCAGAGATATCGGGGAGACCCAGTACTTC.

The V call is TRBV10-3, the J call TRBJ2-5; the match to TRBD1 covers 8 bases. The ends lost 0 bases at V and 2 bases at J; junction bases unmatched: 8. Looked up from germline, CDR1 is ENHRY and CDR2 is SYGVKD. The CDR3 is 17 amino acids. The chain's CDR3 is CAISESLGDRSQETQYF. The DNA of the CDR3 is TGTGCCATCAGTGAGTCGCTGGGGGACAGGAGTCAAGAGACCCAGTACTTC.

The chain carries TRBV20-1 and TRBJ2-1; TRBD2 matches 8 bases. The CDR3 length is 16 residues. Trimming cost V 5 bases and J 4 bases; bases outside gene matches: 13. Per the germline V gene, CDR1 is DFQATT and CDR2 is SNEGSKA (reference sequence). In DNA, the CDR3 is TGCAGTGCTGGGGCGTCGAGCGGGAGAATATACAATGAGCAGTTCTTC. The encoded protein is CSAGASSGRIYNEQFF.

Only a few counts were recorded for this clonotype. This chain connects TRBV6-5 to TRBJ1-5; unclear D gene. V dropped 3 bases and J dropped 0 bases, with 9 bases sitting between them. This CDR3 is 15 amino acids long. Germline lookup yields CDR1 MNHEY and CDR2 SVGAGI. CDR3 amino acids: CASSYRWDSNQPQHF. The CDR3 nucleotides are TGTGCCAGCAGTTATAGATGGGATAGCAATCAGCCCCAGCATTTT.